The 22 T cell receptor beta chains below all came from one sample that was sequenced in a study of response to subunit inactivated influenza vaccine. TCRdb called the RT-PCR reads again in MiXCR, with one record for every CDR3 protein. The sample holds 550,000 to 800,000 distinct CDR3 sequences, approximately 15% seen once. Sequenced material: PBMCs from blood, taken less than 15 days before vaccination. These receptors came from a man between 50 and 59 years old who received an inactivated influenza vaccine.

This clonotype was detected a few times. This chain uses TRBV4-2 with TRBJ2-7, with 9 bases aligning to TRBD2. The J segment lost 4 bases and the V segment lost 4 bases, leaving 8 bases of the junction unmatched. This CDR3 spans 15 amino acids. Germline assignment: CDR1 LGHNA and CDR2 YNFKEQ. The DNA of the CDR3 is TGTGCCAGCAGCCGAGAAAGACTAGCGGTATACGAGCAGTACTTC. Its translation is CASSRERLAVYEQYF.

The table lists this clonotype with a few counts. J is TRBJ2-1 and V is TRBV24-1; a weak D match, TRBD1 (6 bases). CDR1 is KGHDR and CDR2 is SFDVKD in the germline V gene. This CDR3 contains 12 residues. Trimming took 7 bases from V and 6 from J, leaving 9 bases between them. CDR3: CATRQGSNEQFF. CDR3 DNA sequence: TGTGCCACCAGACAGGGAAGCAATGAGCAGTTCTTC.

CDR3 sequence: CASSGLSNQPQHF. The CDR3 coding sequence is TGTGCCAGCAGTGGGTTGAGCAATCAGCCCCAGCATTTT. The rearrangement links TRBV2 to TRBJ1-5; D is ambiguous. CDR1 SNHLY and CDR2 FYNNEI come from the germline V gene. CDR3 length: 13 amino acids. The V end was cut by 4 bases, the J end by 1 base, with 5 bases between. The full variable domain, completed using reference TRBV2 and TRBJ1-5, is EPEVTQTPSHQVTQMGQEVILRCVPISNHLYFYWYRQILGQKVEFLVSFYNNEISEKSEIFDDQFSVERPDGSNFTLKIRSTKLEDSAMYFCASSGLSNQPQHFGDGTRLSIL.

The sample holds a few counts of this clonotype. V usage is TRBV20-1 and J usage is TRBJ2-7, with D tentatively TRBD1 or TRBD2 (8 bases each). V lost 5 bases, J lost 7 bases, and 27 bases lay in between. The CDR3 has 16 residues. Looked up from germline, CDR1 is DFQATT and CDR2 is SNEGSKA (reference sequence). The CDR3 DNA reads TGCAGTGCTTCGGACAGGGTCGGACTAGCAGGGGGAGAGCAGTACTTC. Amino acids: CSASDRVGLAGGEQYF.

The J gene is TRBJ2-1, the V gene TRBV24-1; D remains ambiguous. The CDR3 runs 12 residues. Germline values: CDR1 KGHDR, CDR2 SFDVKD. Trimming stripped 4 bases from V and 6 bases from J, with 6 bases between. The CDR3 loop is CATSERSNEQFF. The CDR3 bases are TGTGCCACCAGTGAGAGAAGCAATGAGCAGTTCTTC.

This clonotype was observed at least ten times. The rearrangement links TRBV9 to TRBJ2-1, with D tentatively TRBD2 (7 bases). In germline, CDR1 is SGDLS, CDR2 YYNGEE. V was cut by 4 bases and J by 2 bases, with 10 bases left in between. CDR3 length: 14 amino acids. This CDR3 reads CASSSGGTYNEQFF. CDR3 DNA sequence: TGTGCCAGCAGCTCGGGGGGCACCTACAATGAGCAGTTCTTC.

Regarding this clonotype: An end of the junction differs from the germline gene, which may be a read error. V gene TRBV12-3 or TRBV12-4 combines with J gene TRBJ2-3, with D maybe TRBD1 (6 bases). The CDR3 spans 14 residues. The CDR3: CASSLTGFTDRQYF. The CDR3 nucleotides read TGTGCCAGCAGTTTAACAGGGTTCACAGATAGGCAGTATTTT.

This clonotype showed up just a few times. This chain uses TRBV12-3 or TRBV12-4 with TRBJ1-4; the D is unclear. CDR3 size: 13 residues. V was pared by 2 bases and J by 14 bases, with 15 bases between. The CDR3 bases are TGTGCCAGCAGTTTAAGGTCGGACCAGCCCCTGTTTTTT. Residues: CASSLRSDQPLFF.

This clonotype was counted a few times. The chain has TRBV5-6 and TRBJ2-5; the D gene is possibly TRBD1 (6 bases). CDR1 and CDR2 (germline): SGHDT, YYEEEE. This CDR3 spans 17 amino acids. V was pared by 1 base and J by 0 bases, with 16 bases between. CDR3 DNA: TGTGCCAGCAGCTTGAGGTTTTCGGACAGAGACCAAGAGACCCAGTACTTC. Its translation is CASSLRFSDRDQETQYF.

The chain couples TRBV2 to TRBJ1-4, with D uncertain. The V gene lost 2 bases and the J gene lost 3 bases, with 4 bases spanning the gap. The CDR3 consists of 13 residues. CDR1 and CDR2 from the germline V gene are SNHLY and FYNNEI. For the CDR3, the DNA is TGTGCCAGCAGTGAACGGTCTAATGAAAAACTGTTTTTT. Translating gives CASSERSNEKLFF.

The chain couples TRBV29-1 to TRBJ2-1, with D possibly being TRBD2 (6 bases). CDR1 SQVTM and CDR2 ANQGSEA come from the germline V gene. This CDR3 is built from 13 residues. V lost 6 bases to trimming and J lost 8 bases, with 17 bases between them. The CDR3 region is CSVRPGATYEQFF. As DNA, the CDR3 is TGCAGCGTCCGGCCGGGAGCCACATATGAGCAGTTCTTC.

V is TRBV7-9 and J is TRBJ2-7; D gene unclear. The CDR3 totals 14 residues. The V gene lost 2 bases and the J gene lost 1 base, with 9 bases spanning the gap. From germline, CDR1 is SEHNR and CDR2 FQNEAQ (reference sequence). The CDR3 DNA is TGTGCCAGCAGCTTACAACAGACTTCCTACGAGCAGTACTTC. It codes for CASSLQQTSYEQYF.

This clonotype has only a few counts. This sequence joins TRBV7-2 and TRBJ1-1, with a possible D match to TRBD1 (5 bases). This CDR3 region has 13 residues. The germline V and J ends were trimmed by 3 bases and 4 bases, with 9 bases remaining between them. The germline V gene encodes CDR1 SGHTA and CDR2 FQGNSA. CDR3: CASSFHDSTEAFF. CDR3 DNA sequence: TGTGCCAGCAGCTTCCATGACAGCACTGAAGCTTTCTTT.

This clonotype was detected only a few times. The CDR3 DNA is TGCAGTGCTAGAGCAAGAGATACGCAGTATTTT. It specifies CSARARDTQYF. The rearrangement uses TRBV20-1 and TRBJ2-3; D gene unclear. Germline V gene data show CDR1 as DFQATT and CDR2 as SNEGSKA (reference sequence). The germline V and J ends were trimmed by 1 base and 5 bases, with 4 bases remaining between them. The CDR3 spans 11 residues.

In DNA, the CDR3 is TGTGCCATCAGCGACAGTAACAGTCGTCAGCAGTACTTC. This encodes CAISDSNSRQQYF. This chain links TRBV10-3 with TRBJ2-7; D perhaps matches TRBD1 (5 bases). Germline V gives CDR1 ENHRY, CDR2 SYGVKD. The V end was cut by 6 bases, the J end by 8 bases, with 17 bases between. The CDR3 consists of 13 residues.

This clonotype has ten or more counts. The chain couples TRBV29-1 to TRBJ2-3; D is perhaps TRBD2 (6 bases). Trimming removed 7 bases at V and 4 bases at J, with 15 bases between. The CDR3 extends over 13 amino acids. Per the germline V gene, CDR1 is SQVTM and CDR2 is ANQGSEA. As DNA, the CDR3 is TGCAGCGCTGTTATTGCGGGGTCAGATACGCAGTATTTT. This translates into CSAVIAGSDTQYF.

This clonotype has a count of ten or more. CDR3 bases: TGTGCCAGCAGTAAATTAGTCCGTGGCTCTCGAAGGGAGGCCTACGAGCAGTACTTC. Translated: CASSKLVRGSRREAYEQYF. The chain employs TRBV6-2 or TRBV6-3 and TRBJ2-7, with D tentatively TRBD2 (6 bases). CDR1 is MNHEY, CDR2 SVGEGT, per germline. Trimming removed 5 bases at V and 2 bases at J, with 28 bases between. The CDR3 is made up of 19 amino acids.

The chain links TRBV20-1 to TRBJ2-1; D is perhaps TRBD2 (6 bases). Germline loops: CDR1 DFQATT, CDR2 SNEGSKA (reference sequence). This CDR3 region has 17 residues. Trimming left V 4 bases short and J 3 bases short, with 22 bases between. CDR3 loop: CSAINSGVRRLYNEQFF. The CDR3 DNA is TGCAGTGCTATCAATAGCGGAGTGCGACGTCTCTACAATGAGCAGTTCTTC.

This clonotype was detected only a few times. V usage is TRBV5-1 and J usage is TRBJ2-5; D is perhaps TRBD2 (7 bases). Germline CDR1 SGHRS, CDR2 YFSETQ. The CDR3 totals 13 residues. V lost 6 bases and J 5 bases, leaving 14 bases between the germline ends. CDR3 in amino acids: CASTRGAGETQYF. The CDR3 region has the DNA TGCGCCAGCACCCGGGGGGCCGGGGAGACCCAGTACTTC.

This clonotype was counted at least ten times. The rearrangement links TRBV7-7 to TRBJ2-3; D is possibly TRBD2 (6 bases). The CDR3 runs to 13 residues. From germline, CDR1 is SSHAT and CDR2 FNYEAQ (reference sequence). V was cut by 10 bases and J by 6 bases, with 17 bases left in between. This CDR3 is CAISQTRSDTQYF. CDR3 nucleotides: TGTGCCATCTCACAGACTAGATCGGATACGCAGTATTTT. Together with reference TRBV7-7 and TRBJ2-3, the CDR3 gives the full variable domain: GAGVSQSPRYKVTKRGQDVTLRCDPISSHATLYWYQQALGQGPEFLTYFNYEAQPDKSGLPSDRFSAERPEGSISTLTIQRTEQRDSAMYRCAISQTRSDTQYFGPGTRLTVL.

V gene TRBV6-5 combines with J gene TRBJ2-3; 7 positions match TRBD2. The CDR3 consists of 16 residues. Germline lookup yields CDR1 MNHEY and CDR2 SVGAGI. V trimming: 3 bases; J trimming: 4 bases; junction bases outside the gene matches: 10. CDR3 nucleotides: TGTGCCAGCAGTTATGGCGGGAGAGGAAGTTCAGATACGCAGTATTTT. Amino acids: CASSYGGRGSSDTQYF.

The rearrangement links TRBV15 to TRBJ2-6, with D uncertain. The CDR3 runs to 15 residues. With 1 base removed from V and 3 bases from J, the gap between germline ends came to 7 bases. The germline CDR1 and CDR2 sequences are LNHNV and YYDKDF (reference sequence). Here the CDR3 reads CATSRGGVGANVLTF. The CDR3 DNA sequence: TGTGCCACCAGCAGAGGCGGCGTTGGGGCCAACGTCCTGACTTTC.